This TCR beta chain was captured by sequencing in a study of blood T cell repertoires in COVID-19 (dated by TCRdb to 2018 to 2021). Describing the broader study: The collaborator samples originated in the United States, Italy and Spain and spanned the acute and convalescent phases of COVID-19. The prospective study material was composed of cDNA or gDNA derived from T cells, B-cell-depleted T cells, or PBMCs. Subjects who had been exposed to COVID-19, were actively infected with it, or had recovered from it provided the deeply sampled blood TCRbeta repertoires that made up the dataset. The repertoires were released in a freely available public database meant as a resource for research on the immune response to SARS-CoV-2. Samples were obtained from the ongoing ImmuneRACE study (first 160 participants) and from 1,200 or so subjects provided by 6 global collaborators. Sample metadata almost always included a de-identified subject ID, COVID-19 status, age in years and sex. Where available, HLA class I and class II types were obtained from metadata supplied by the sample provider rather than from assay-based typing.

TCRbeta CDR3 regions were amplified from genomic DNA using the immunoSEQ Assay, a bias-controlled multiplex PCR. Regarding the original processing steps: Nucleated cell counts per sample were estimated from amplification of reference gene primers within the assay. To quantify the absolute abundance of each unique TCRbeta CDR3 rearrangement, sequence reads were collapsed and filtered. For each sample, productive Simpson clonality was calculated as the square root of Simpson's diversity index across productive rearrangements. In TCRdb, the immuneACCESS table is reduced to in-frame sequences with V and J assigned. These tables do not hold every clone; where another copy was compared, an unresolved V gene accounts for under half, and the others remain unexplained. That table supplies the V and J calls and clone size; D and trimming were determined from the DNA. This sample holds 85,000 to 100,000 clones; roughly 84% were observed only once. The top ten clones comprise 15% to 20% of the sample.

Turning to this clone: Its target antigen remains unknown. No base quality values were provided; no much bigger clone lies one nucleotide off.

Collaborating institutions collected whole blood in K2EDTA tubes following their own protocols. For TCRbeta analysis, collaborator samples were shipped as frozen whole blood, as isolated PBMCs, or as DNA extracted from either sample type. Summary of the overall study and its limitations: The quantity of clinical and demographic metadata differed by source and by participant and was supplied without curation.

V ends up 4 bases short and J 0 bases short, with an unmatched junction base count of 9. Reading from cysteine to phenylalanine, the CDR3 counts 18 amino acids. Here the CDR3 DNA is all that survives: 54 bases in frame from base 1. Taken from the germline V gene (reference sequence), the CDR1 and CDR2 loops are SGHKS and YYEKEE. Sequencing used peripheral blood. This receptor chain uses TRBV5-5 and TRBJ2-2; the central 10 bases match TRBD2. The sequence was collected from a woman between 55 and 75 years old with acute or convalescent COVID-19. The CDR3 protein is CASSRTSGLQTNTGELFF. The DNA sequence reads TGTGCCAGCAGCAGGACTAGCGGACTACAGACGAACACCGGGGAGCTGTTTTTT.